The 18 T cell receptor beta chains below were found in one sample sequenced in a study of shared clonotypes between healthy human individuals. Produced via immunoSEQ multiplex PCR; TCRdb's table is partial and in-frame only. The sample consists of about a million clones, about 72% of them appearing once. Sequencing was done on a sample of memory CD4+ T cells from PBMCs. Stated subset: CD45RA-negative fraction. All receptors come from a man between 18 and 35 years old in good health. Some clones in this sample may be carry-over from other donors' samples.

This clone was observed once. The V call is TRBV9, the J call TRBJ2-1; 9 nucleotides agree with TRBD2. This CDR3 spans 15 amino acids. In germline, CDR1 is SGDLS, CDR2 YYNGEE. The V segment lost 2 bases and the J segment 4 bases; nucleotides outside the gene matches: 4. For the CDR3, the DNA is TGTGCCAGCAGCGTTAGCGGGAGTACGTACAATGAGCAGTTCTTC. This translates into CASSVSGSTYNEQFF.

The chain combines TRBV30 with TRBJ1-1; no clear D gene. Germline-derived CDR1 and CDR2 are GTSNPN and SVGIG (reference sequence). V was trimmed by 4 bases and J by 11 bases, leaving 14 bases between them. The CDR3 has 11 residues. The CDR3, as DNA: TGTGCCTGGAACCCGGGTTCGGGGGCTTTCTTT. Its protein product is CAWNPGSGAFF.

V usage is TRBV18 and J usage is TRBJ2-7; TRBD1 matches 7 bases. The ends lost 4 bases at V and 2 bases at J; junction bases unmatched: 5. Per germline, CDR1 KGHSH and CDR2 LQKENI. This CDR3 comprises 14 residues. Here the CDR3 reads CASSQETGPYEQYF. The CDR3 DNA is TGTGCCAGCTCACAGGAGACAGGGCCCTACGAGCAGTACTTC.

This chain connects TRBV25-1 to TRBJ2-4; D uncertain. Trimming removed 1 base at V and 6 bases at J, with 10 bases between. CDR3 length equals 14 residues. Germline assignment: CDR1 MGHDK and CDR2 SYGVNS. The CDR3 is CASSEWARANIQYF. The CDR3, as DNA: TGTGCCAGCAGTGAATGGGCAAGGGCAAACATTCAGTACTTC.

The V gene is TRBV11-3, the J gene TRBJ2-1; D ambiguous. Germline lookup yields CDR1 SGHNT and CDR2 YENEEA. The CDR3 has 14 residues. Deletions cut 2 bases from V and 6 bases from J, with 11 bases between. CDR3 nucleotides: TGTGCCAGCAGCTTATTGCTGCAATCCAATGAGCAGTTCTTC. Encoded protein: CASSLLLQSNEQFF.

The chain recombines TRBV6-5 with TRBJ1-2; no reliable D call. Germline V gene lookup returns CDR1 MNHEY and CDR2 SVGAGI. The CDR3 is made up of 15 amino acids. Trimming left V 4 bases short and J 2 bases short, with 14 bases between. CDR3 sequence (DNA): TGTGCCAGCAGTTCCCAGGTGGCGGCGAACTATGGCTACACCTTC. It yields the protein CASSSQVAANYGYTF.

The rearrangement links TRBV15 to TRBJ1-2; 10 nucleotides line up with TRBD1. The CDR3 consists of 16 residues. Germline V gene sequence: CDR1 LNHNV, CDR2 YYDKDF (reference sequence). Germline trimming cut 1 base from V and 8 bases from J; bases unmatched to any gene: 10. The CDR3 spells CATSRGDGDRGGGYTF. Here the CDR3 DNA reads TGTGCCACCAGCAGAGGTGATGGGGACAGGGGTGGAGGCTACACCTTC.

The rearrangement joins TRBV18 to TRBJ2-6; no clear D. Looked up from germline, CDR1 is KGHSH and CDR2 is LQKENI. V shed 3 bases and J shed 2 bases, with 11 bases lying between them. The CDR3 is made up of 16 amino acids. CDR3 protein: CASSPLVATGANVLTF. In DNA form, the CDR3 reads TGTGCCAGCTCACCCCTCGTGGCAACTGGGGCCAACGTCCTGACTTTC. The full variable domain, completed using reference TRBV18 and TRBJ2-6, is NAGVMQNPRHLVRRRGQEARLRCSPMKGHSHVYWYRQLPEEGLKFMVYLQKENIIDESGMPKERFSAEFPKEGPSILRIQQVVRGDSAAYFCASSPLVATGANVLTFGAGSRLTVL.

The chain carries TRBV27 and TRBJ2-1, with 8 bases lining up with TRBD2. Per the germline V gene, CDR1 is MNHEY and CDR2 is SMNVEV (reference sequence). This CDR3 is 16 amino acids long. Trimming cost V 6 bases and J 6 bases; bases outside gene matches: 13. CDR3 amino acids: CASRSSGLVRANEQFF. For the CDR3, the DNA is TGTGCCAGCAGGTCCTCGGGACTAGTTAGGGCCAATGAGCAGTTCTTC.

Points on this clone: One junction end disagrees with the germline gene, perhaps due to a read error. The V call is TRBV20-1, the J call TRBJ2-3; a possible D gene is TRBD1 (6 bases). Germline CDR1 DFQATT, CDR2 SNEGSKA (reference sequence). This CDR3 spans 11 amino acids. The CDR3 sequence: CSARGRKGVSF. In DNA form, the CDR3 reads TGCAGTGCTAGAGGACGGAAGGGGGTGTCTTTT.

CDR3 sequence: CASSYGVGVGYTF. The DNA for the CDR3 is TGTGCCAGCAGTTATGGGGTGGGGGTTGGCTACACCTTC. V gene TRBV6-5 combines with J gene TRBJ1-2, with TRBD1 as a possible D gene (5 bases). From germline, CDR1 is MNHEY and CDR2 SVGAGI. V lost 3 bases, J lost 7 bases, and 12 bases lay in between. The CDR3 sequence is 13 residues long.

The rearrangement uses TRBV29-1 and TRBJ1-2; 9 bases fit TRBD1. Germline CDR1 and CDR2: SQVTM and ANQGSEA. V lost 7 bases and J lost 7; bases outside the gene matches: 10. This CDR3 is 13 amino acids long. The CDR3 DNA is TGCAGCGCCAATTTACAGGGGGCGCCTGGCTACACCTTC. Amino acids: CSANLQGAPGYTF.

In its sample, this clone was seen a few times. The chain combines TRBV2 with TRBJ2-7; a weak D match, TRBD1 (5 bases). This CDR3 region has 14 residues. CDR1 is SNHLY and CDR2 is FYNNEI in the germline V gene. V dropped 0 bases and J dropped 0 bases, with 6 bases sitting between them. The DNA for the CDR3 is TGTGCCAGCAGTGAAGCTCAGGGCTCCTACGAGCAGTACTTC. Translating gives CASSEAQGSYEQYF.

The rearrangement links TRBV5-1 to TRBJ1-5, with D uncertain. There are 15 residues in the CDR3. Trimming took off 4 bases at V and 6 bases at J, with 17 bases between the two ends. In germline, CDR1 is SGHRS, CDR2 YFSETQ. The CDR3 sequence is CASSPHIGPGQPQHF. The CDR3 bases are TGCGCCAGCAGCCCCCATATTGGCCCCGGTCAGCCCCAGCATTTT.

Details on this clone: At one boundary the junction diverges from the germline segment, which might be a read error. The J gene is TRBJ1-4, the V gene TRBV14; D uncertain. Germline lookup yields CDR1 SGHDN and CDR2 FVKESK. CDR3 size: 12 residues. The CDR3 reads CASSQESIRVRF. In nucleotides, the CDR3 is TGTGCCAGCAGCCAAGAAAGTATAAGGGTAAGATTT.

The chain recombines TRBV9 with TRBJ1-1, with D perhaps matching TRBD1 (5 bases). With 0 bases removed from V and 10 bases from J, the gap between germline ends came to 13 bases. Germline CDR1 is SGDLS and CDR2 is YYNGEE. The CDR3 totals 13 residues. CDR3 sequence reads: CASSVGGIGVAFF. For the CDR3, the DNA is TGTGCCAGCAGCGTAGGAGGTATAGGGGTAGCTTTCTTT.

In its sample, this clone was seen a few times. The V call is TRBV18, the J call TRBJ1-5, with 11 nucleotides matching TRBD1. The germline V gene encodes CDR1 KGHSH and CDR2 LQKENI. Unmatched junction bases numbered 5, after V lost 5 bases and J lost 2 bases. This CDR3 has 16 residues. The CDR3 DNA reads TGTGCCAGCTCAGGACAGGGGGCGGTGGGCAATCAGCCCCAGCATTTT. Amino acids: CASSGQGAVGNQPQHF.

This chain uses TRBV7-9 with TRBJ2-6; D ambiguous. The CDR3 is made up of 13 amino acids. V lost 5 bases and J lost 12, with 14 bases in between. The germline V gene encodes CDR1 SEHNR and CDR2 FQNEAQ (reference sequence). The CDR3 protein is CASSPQVSTVLTF. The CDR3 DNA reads TGTGCCAGCAGCCCTCAGGTCTCCACCGTCCTGACTTTC.